Given below is one TCR beta chain in context. Its antigen is currently unknown. The read ends 3 residues before the CDR3 terminus; that terminus is restored from the germline J gene. This sample stems from a study of T cells in women clearing cervical HPV infection. The study, taken as a whole, reports: CIN3+ cases had significantly higher TCR richness than controls; evenness did not differ.

The method was immunoSEQ multiplex PCR; TCRdb's version includes in-frame clones alone and lacks a portion of them. The sample totals fewer than 25,000 clones. Prevalent HPV16 infections were excluded; only incident single HPV16 infections included. Germline loops: CDR1 SEHNR, CDR2 FQNEAQ (reference sequence). With 5 bases removed from V and 3 bases from J, the gap between germline ends came to 4 bases. This CDR3 spans 11 amino acids. Material: blood buffy coat. V usage is TRBV7-9 and J usage is TRBJ1-1; D gene uncertain. This receptor was taken from a woman between 18 and 70 years old with a cervical HPV16 infection that either progressed to CIN3+ or cleared (not recorded which). CDR3 DNA (partial): TGTGCCAGCAGCCCATACACTGAA. It specifies CASSPYTE. From start to end, the CDR3 is CASSPYTEAFF.